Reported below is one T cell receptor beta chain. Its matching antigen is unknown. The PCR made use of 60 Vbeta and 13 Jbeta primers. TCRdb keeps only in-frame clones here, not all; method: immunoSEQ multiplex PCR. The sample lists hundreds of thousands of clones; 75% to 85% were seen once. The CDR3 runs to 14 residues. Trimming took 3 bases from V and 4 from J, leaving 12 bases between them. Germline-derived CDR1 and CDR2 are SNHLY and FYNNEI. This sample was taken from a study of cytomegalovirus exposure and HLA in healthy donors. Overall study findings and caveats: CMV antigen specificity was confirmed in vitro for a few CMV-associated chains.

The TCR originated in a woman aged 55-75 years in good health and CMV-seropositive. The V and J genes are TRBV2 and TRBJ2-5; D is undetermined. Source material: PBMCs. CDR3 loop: CASSESSPLETQYF. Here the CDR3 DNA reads TGTGCCAGCAGTGAGTCTAGTCCCTTAGAGACCCAGTACTTC.